The present T cell receptor beta chain was sequenced within a study of OX40 agonist ivuxolimab in advanced cancers. For context, the study as a whole: Ivuxolimab was an agonistic, fully human IgG2 monoclonal antibody directed against OX40 (CD134), a costimulatory receptor. The point of sequencing TCRbeta in the periphery was to test whether ivuxolimab changed TCR sequence diversity and drove clonal T-cell expansion. Of the approximately 53 patients in dose escalation, about 20 had hepatocellular carcinoma, some 15 had melanoma, 9 had renal cell carcinoma and 9 had head and neck cancer. Patients were allowed to have had prior anti-PD-1, anti-PD-L1 or anti-CTLA-4 therapy, and around 40% of the dose-escalation patients had previously received checkpoint inhibitors. The dose-escalation cohort was 82.7% male with a mean age of about 60 years, ranging from about 23 to 85. Partial responses occurred in three dose-escalation patients: two with cutaneous melanoma and one with hepatocellular carcinoma. The monotherapy dose-escalation portion (N = 52 patients) of the phase I ivuxolimab trial is reported in the paper. Intravenous ivuxolimab was administered to patients every 2 weeks at six dose levels: 0.01, 0.1, 0.3, 1.5, 3 and 10 mg/kg. Overall study outcomes, separate from this receptor: Which antigens the clonally expanded peripheral T cells were specific for was not determined. In the 0.1-3.0 mg/kg groups, partial responders were among the patients with the lowest normalized peripheral clonal expansion, particularly in CD8+ T cells. Low levels of normalized T-cell clonal expansion were also seen in some patients who did not respond. After ivuxolimab, expanded clones were on average more numerous among CD8+ T cells than among CD4+ T cells. At doses of 0.1 to 3.0 mg/kg, clonal expansion of both CD4+ and CD8+ T cells in blood was seen between baseline and week 6.

Patients with autoimmune disease history or receiving systemic immunosuppression were excluded from the trial. Peripheral blood for TCR sequencing was collected from all dose cohorts at baseline, on cycle 4 day 1, and on cycle 7 day 1. Samples came from an open-label, multicenter, first-in-human phase I dose-escalation trial of ivuxolimab. Adults with locally advanced or metastatic melanoma, renal cell, hepatocellular, or head and neck squamous cell carcinoma were enrolled in the trial. CD4+ and CD8+ T cells were sorted separately from peripheral blood before TCR sequencing. The germline V gene supplies CDR1 MDHEN and CDR2 SYDVKM. Counted from cysteine to phenylalanine, this CDR3 has 14 amino acids. Just CDR3 DNA is preserved here, 42 bases in frame from base 1. A distance of 13 bases separates the germline ends of V and J, which lose 2 bases and 6 bases respectively. Genomic DNA was isolated from the sorted cells so that the TCRbeta CDR3 region could be sequenced. The immunoSEQ Assay was used to sequence the TCRbeta CDR3 regions. Entries here come from immuneACCESS through TCRdb and include only in-frame sequences with V and J called. Some clones fail to appear in such tables; in the studies checked, an unresolved V gene covers under half of the shortfall, and the cause of the remainder is unknown. The sample table records more than 65,000 clones; about 85% of these occur just once. 5% to 6.5% of the sample comes from the top ten.

This clone was counted a single time. Its antigen has not been determined. Nothing much larger sits one base from this clone, and base qualities are not available. Sequences were derived from CD4+ or CD8+ T cells sorted from blood, sampled in a trial of the OX40 agonist ivuxolimab. Recombination connected TRBV28 to TRBJ1-2, with no D gene named confidently. The TCR sequence derives from an adult with an advanced solid tumor such as melanoma, head and neck, liver or kidney cancer. The CDR3 protein is CASSLGPGRDGYTF. The nucleotide sequence is TGTGCCAGCAGTTTAGGACCTGGGAGGGATGGCTACACCTTC.